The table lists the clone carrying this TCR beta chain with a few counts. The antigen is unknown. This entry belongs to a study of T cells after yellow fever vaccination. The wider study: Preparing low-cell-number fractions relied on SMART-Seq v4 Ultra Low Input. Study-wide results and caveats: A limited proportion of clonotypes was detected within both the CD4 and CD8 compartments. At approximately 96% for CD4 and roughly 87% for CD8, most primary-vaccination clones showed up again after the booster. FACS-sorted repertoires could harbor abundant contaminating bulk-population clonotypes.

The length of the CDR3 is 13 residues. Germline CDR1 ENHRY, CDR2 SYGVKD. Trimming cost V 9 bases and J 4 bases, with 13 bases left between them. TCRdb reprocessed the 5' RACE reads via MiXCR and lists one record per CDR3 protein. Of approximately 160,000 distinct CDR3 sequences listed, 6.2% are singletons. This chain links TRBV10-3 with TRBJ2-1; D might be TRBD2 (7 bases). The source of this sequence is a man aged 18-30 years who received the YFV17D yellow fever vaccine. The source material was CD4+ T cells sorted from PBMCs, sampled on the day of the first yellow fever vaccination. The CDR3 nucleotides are TGTGCCATGGCGGGGGCCCTGTACAATGAGCAGTTCTTC. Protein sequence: CAMAGALYNEQFF.